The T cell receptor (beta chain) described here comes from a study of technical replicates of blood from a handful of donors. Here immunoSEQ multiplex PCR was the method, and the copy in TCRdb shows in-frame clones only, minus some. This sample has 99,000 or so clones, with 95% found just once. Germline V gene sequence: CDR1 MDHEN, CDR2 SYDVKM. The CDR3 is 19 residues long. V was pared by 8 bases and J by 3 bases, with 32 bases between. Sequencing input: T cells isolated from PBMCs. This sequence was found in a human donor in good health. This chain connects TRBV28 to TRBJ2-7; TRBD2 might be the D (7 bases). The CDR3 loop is CASPVGGQGRVFLCYEQYF. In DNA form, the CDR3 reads TGTGCCAGCCCGGTGGGGGGGCAGGGAAGAGTTTTCCTGTGCTACGAGCAGTACTTC.